Below, 17 T cell receptor beta chains from the same sample are listed, as sequenced in a study of blood T cell repertoires in COVID-19. TCRdb's copy holds only in-frame clones and misses some; the assay was immunoSEQ multiplex PCR. The sample lists a few hundred thousand clones, roughly 89% seen once, with around 5.8% in the top ten. Source material: PBMCs or T cells enriched from blood (not recorded which). These receptors were collected from a woman in her thirties or forties who had recovered from COVID-19.

The gene calls are TRBV3-1 (or the pseudogene TRBV3-2) and TRBJ2-1; a weak D match, TRBD2 (5 bases). The V end was cut by 1 base, the J end by 0 bases, with 22 bases between. Germline V gene data show CDR1 as LGHDT and CDR2 as YNNKEL (reference sequence). This CDR3 has 20 amino acids. The CDR3, as DNA: TGTGCCAGCAGCCAAGTTTCAGGCGCTAGCTACCCAAGCTCCTACAATGAGCAGTTCTTC. It yields the protein CASSQVSGASYPSSYNEQFF.

V usage is TRBV4-2 and J usage is TRBJ2-1, with D maybe TRBD2 (7 bases). The CDR3 length is 15 residues. Germline CDR1 and CDR2: LGHNA and YNFKEQ. Trimming removed 2 bases from V and 7 bases from J, with 15 bases in between. In DNA form, the CDR3 reads TGTGCCAGCAGCCAATTGCCGGGGGGCAGGAATGAGCAGTTCTTC. Its translation: CASSQLPGGRNEQFF.

The count of this clone is one. The rearrangement joins TRBV30 to TRBJ1-1; D is uncertain. The CDR3 runs 11 residues. Germline CDR1 reads GTSNPN; CDR2 reads SVGIG (reference sequence). The ends were cut back, 2 bases at V and 11 bases at J, with 12 bases in the middle. The CDR3 region is CAWSNPNEAFF. The CDR3 bases are TGTGCCTGGAGTAATCCTAACGAGGCTTTCTTT.

V usage is TRBV19 and J usage is TRBJ2-1; TRBD2 matches at 7 bases. The germline V gene encodes CDR1 LNHDA and CDR2 SQIVND (reference sequence). The ends lost 3 bases at V and 7 bases at J; junction bases unmatched: 9. There are 15 residues in the CDR3. CDR3 coding DNA: TGTGCCAGTAGTATGTGGGGCCTAGCGGCTAATGAGCAGTTCTTC. It specifies CASSMWGLAANEQFF.

This chain links TRBV28 with TRBJ2-3; 8 nucleotides align to TRBD2. The CDR3 consists of 14 residues. Trimming at V came to 10 bases and at J to 5 bases, leaving 11 bases not matched to a gene. Germline V lookup: CDR1 MDHEN, CDR2 SYDVKM. CDR3 in DNA: TGTGCCACCTTCTTGGGACTAGGACGAGATACGCAGTATTTT. Residues: CATFLGLGRDTQYF.

This chain connects TRBV28 to TRBJ1-5, with a possible D match to TRBD1 (6 bases). CDR1 and CDR2 (germline): MDHEN, SYDVKM. The CDR3 totals 13 residues. V was clipped by 7 bases and J by 4 bases, with 11 bases between them. Written as DNA, the CDR3 is TGTGCCAGCACCGGACAGCGGAATCAGCCCCAGCATTTT. It specifies CASTGQRNQPQHF.

This sequence joins TRBV7-9 and TRBJ2-2; possible D gene TRBD2, 7 bases. The germline CDR1 and CDR2 sequences are SEHNR and FQNEAQ (reference sequence). With 4 bases removed from V and 4 bases from J, the gap between germline ends came to 13 bases. The CDR3 extends over 15 amino acids. CDR3 nucleotides: TGTGCCAGCAGCTCGAAGGGGGGGAGCACCGGGGAGCTGTTTTTT. It specifies CASSSKGGSTGELFF. Drawing the rest from reference TRBV7-9 and TRBJ2-2, the complete variable domain is DTGVSQNPRHKITKRGQNVTFRCDPISEHNRLYWYRQTLGQGPEFLTYFQNEAQLEKSRLLSDRFSAERPKGSFSTLEIQRTEQGDSAMYLCASSSKGGSTGELFFGEGSRLTVL.

The chain recombines TRBV3-1 (or the pseudogene TRBV3-2) with TRBJ2-7; D is undetermined. In germline, CDR1 is LGHDT, CDR2 YNNKEL (reference sequence). CDR3 length equals 14 residues. V lost 1 base and J lost 2, with 9 bases in between. CDR3 coding DNA: TGTGCCAGCAGCCAAGTCCGTCCCCCCTACGAGCAGTACTTC. It codes for CASSQVRPPYEQYF.

The gene calls are TRBV28 and TRBJ2-7, with TRBD2 matching over 8 bases. Trimming removed 5 bases from V and 6 bases from J; junction bases left unmatched: 12. The germline V gene encodes CDR1 MDHEN and CDR2 SYDVKM. This CDR3 is 15 amino acids long. CDR3 sequence: CASSPPRLAGVEQYF. CDR3 DNA: TGTGCCAGCAGTCCCCCGCGGCTAGCGGGTGTCGAGCAGTACTTC.

This sequence joins TRBV19 and TRBJ1-2; D may be TRBD1 (5 bases). Trimming cost V 8 bases and J 4 bases, with 11 bases left between them. CDR1 and CDR2 (germline): LNHDA, SQIVND (reference sequence). The CDR3 consists of 12 residues. The CDR3 nucleotides read TGTGCCAGTTATGACGGGGGCTATGGCTACACCTTC. Residues: CASYDGGYGYTF.

The chain carries TRBV24-1 and TRBJ2-7; a weak D match, TRBD1 (5 bases). CDR3 length: 13 amino acids. Germline lookup yields CDR1 KGHDR and CDR2 SFDVKD. Trimming stripped 4 bases from V and 6 bases from J, with 12 bases between. The CDR3 sequence: CATSDTGGPEQYF. The CDR3 DNA reads TGTGCCACCAGTGACACAGGTGGCCCCGAGCAGTACTTC.

This chain links TRBV9 with TRBJ1-6; 7 bases fit TRBD1. The ends lost 3 bases at V and 1 base at J; junction bases unmatched: 1. Germline CDR1 SGDLS, CDR2 YYNGEE. The CDR3 runs to 15 residues. CDR3 sequence: CASSGQGSYNSPLHF. The CDR3 DNA follows: TGTGCCAGCAGCGGACAGGGATCCTATAATTCACCCCTCCACTTT.

The chain employs TRBV4-2 and TRBJ2-1; TRBD2 matches at 16 bases. The CDR3 has 20 amino acids. The germline V gene has CDR1 LGHNA and CDR2 YNFKEQ. V shed 3 bases, J shed 6 bases, and the junction held 14 bases outside the gene matches. CDR3 region: CASSHEPGLAGGSISNEQFF. CDR3 DNA: TGTGCCAGCAGCCACGAACCGGGACTAGCGGGAGGGTCTATTAGCAATGAGCAGTTCTTC.

The V call is TRBV12-5, the J call TRBJ1-2, with 7 bases fitting TRBD1. The CDR3 runs 13 residues. Germline assignment: CDR1 LGHNT and CDR2 FRNRAP. J lost 4 bases, V lost 4 bases, and 3 bases had no gene match. This CDR3 reads CASGSGQLYGYTF. Written as DNA, the CDR3 is TGTGCTAGTGGTTCGGGACAGCTCTATGGCTACACCTTC.

The CDR3 sequence is CASKARQGSNQPQHF. The CDR3 DNA sequence: TGTGCCAGCAAAGCCCGGCAGGGAAGCAATCAGCCCCAGCATTTT. The V and J genes are TRBV6-5 and TRBJ1-5; D possibly corresponds to TRBD1 (5 bases). Germline V lookup: CDR1 MNHEY, CDR2 SVGAGI. The CDR3 contains 15 residues. V was shortened by 7 bases and J by 1 base, with 14 bases between the two germline ends.

The J gene is TRBJ2-5, the V gene TRBV28; perhaps TRBD2 as D (5 bases). CDR3 length: 13 residues. Germline-derived CDR1 and CDR2 are MDHEN and SYDVKM. V dropped 6 bases and J dropped 5 bases, with 13 bases sitting between them. CDR3 nucleotides: TGTGCCAGCAGCGCCGGGATGAGGGAGACCCAGTACTTC. This gives the protein CASSAGMRETQYF.

The chain couples TRBV25-1 to TRBJ1-5; 7 bases are shared with TRBD1. V trimming: 4 bases; J trimming: 9 bases; junction bases outside the gene matches: 12. The CDR3 consists of 15 residues. CDR1 MGHDK and CDR2 SYGVNS come from the germline V gene. The CDR3 coding sequence is TGTGCCAGCAGTGCCCCAGGGGGAACCGCGGGGCCCCAGCATTTT. As protein: CASSAPGGTAGPQHF.